This T cell receptor (beta chain) was recorded in a study of T-cell reconstitution after alpha-beta-depleted transplantation in children. General study points: Some patients owed their high day-60 TCRbeta diversity to surviving recipient T cells and thymic progenitors. One year post-transplant, T-cell counts and diversity were largely derived from T cells produced anew. The origin of alpha-beta T cells about two months after transplant was reportedly several hundred expanded graft clones.

Molecular barcoding with unique molecular identifiers was used for the TCRbeta library. TCRdb re-called the PCR reads through MiXCR, storing one row per CDR3 protein. The data contain 700,000 to 850,000 distinct CDR3 sequences, 16% of them seen just once; the ten biggest clones take up just under 5%. In its sample, this clonotype was seen a few times. The antigen is not known. The material was PBMCs, mostly from graft donor cells, obtained 360 days after TCRalphabeta/CD19-depleted stem cell transplant. The origin of this receptor is a male patient younger than 18 who had a stem cell transplant for acute lymphoblastic leukemia, so the T cells may come from the graft donor.

CDR3 nucleotide sequence: TGCAGCGTTGGGGGGACCGTAGGTGTTGAGACCCAGTACTTC. It translates to CSVGGTVGVETQYF. V usage is TRBV29-1 and J usage is TRBJ2-5; D may match TRBD1 or TRBD2 (5 bases each). The germline V and J ends were trimmed by 4 bases and 5 bases, with 17 bases remaining between them. The CDR3 sequence is 14 residues long. Germline V gene lookup returns CDR1 SQVTM and CDR2 ANQGSEA.